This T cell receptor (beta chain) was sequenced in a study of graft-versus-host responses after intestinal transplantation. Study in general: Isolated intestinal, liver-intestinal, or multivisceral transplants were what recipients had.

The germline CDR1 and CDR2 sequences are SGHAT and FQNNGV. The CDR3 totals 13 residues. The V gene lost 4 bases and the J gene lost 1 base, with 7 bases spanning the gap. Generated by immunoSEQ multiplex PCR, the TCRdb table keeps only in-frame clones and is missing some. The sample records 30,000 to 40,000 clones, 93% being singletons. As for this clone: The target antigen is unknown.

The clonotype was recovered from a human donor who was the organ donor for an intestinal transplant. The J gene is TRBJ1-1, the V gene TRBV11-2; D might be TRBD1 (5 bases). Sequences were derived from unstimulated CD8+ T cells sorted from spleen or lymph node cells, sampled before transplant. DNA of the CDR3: TGTGCCAGCAGCTGGACACAGAACACTGAAGCTTTCTTT. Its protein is CASSWTQNTEAFF.